This TCR beta chain appears in the sequencing data of a study of Ad26.COV2.S vaccination and SARS-CoV-2 variants. Treatment specified: some 20 received Ad26.COV2.S at low or high dose, single or two shots; 5 received placebo; per-sample allocation not given. Material that was analyzed had been drawn on day 63 after the first vaccine or placebo injection. An Ad26 vector carrying the Wuhan-strain SARS-CoV-2 spike served as the vaccine. Clones were read by immunoSEQ multiplex PCR, and TCRdb kept only the in-frame ones, dropping some. The repertoire holds 240,000 or so clones, with approximately 87% as singletons. The sample here was peripheral blood, taken in a trial of Ad26.COV2.S vaccine versus placebo. This receptor was taken from a person between 18 and 60 years old who received the Ad26.COV2.S COVID-19 vaccine or a placebo.

The CDR3: CASSVEPGGNTEAFF. CDR3 DNA sequence: TGTGCCAGCAGCGTAGAGCCGGGCGGGAACACTGAAGCTTTCTTT. This rearrangement joins TRBV9 to TRBJ1-1; D not resolved. V lost 0 bases to trimming and J lost 1 base, with 10 bases between them. The CDR3 length is 15 residues. CDR1 SGDLS and CDR2 YYNGEE come from the germline V gene.